Following are 13 T cell receptor beta chains from one sample sequenced in a study of blood T cell repertoires in COVID-19. The repertoire was sequenced with immunoSEQ multiplex PCR; TCRdb's copy has only in-frame clones and lacks some. The profile covers about 300,000 clones, with roughly 86% appearing a single time and under 2% taken by the ten largest. The specimen sequenced was peripheral blood. These receptors all come from a woman aged 50 to 60 with acute or convalescent COVID-19.

This clone was counted a few times. This chain uses TRBV10-3 with TRBJ1-5; 9 bases line up with TRBD1. Germline V gene data show CDR1 as ENHRY and CDR2 as SYGVKD. The junction had 15 bases not matched to a gene; V was cut back by 5 bases and J by 7 bases. The CDR3 runs to 17 residues. The CDR3 loop is CAISPATGGSVSQPQHF. In DNA, the CDR3 is TGTGCCATCAGTCCTGCAACAGGGGGCTCGGTGTCCCAGCCCCAGCATTTT.

The genes are TRBV12-3 or TRBV12-4 and TRBJ2-5, with D perhaps matching TRBD2 (6 bases). V lost 5 bases and J 3 bases, leaving 10 bases between the germline ends. The CDR3 has 13 residues. The DNA for the CDR3 is TGTGCCAGCAGTCACCGGGGGAAAGAGACCCAGTACTTC. This encodes CASSHRGKETQYF.

The chain is built from TRBV24-1 and TRBJ2-1; 11 bases are shared with TRBD1. This CDR3 spans 16 amino acids. From germline, CDR1 is KGHDR and CDR2 SFDVKD. The trim removed 4 bases at V and 6 bases at J, leaving 7 bases unmatched. The CDR3 coding sequence is TGTGCCACCAGTGACCAGGGACAGGGGGTAGGCAATGAGCAGTTCTTC. Its translation is CATSDQGQGVGNEQFF.

The chain employs TRBV7-9 and TRBJ2-7, with TRBD2 matching over 11 bases. Unmatched junction bases numbered 6, after V lost 2 bases and J lost 0 bases. The CDR3 spans 17 residues. Germline assignment: CDR1 SEHNR and CDR2 FQNEAQ (reference sequence). DNA for the CDR3: TGTGCCAGCAGCTTAAATATCGGGACTAGCGGCTCCTACGAGCAGTACTTC. Amino acids: CASSLNIGTSGSYEQYF.

This rearrangement joins TRBV6-5 to TRBJ2-7, with D maybe TRBD2 (5 bases). Between the trimmed V and J ends, which lost 9 bases and 6 bases, there was a span of 15 bases. This CDR3 comprises 12 residues. The germline V gene encodes CDR1 MNHEY and CDR2 SVGAGI. CDR3: CASYRVGGEQYF. In DNA, the CDR3 is TGTGCCAGTTACCGGGTAGGAGGCGAGCAGTACTTC.

The V and J genes are TRBV5-1 and TRBJ2-1; D ambiguous. V was trimmed by 0 bases and J by 0 bases, leaving 7 bases between them. This CDR3 region has 15 residues. The germline gives CDR1 SGHRS, CDR2 YFSETQ. The CDR3 sequence: CASSLGPSSYNEQFF. In nucleotides, the CDR3 is TGCGCCAGCAGCTTGGGACCTAGCTCCTACAATGAGCAGTTCTTC.

This chain uses TRBV6-2 or TRBV6-3 with TRBJ2-7; D might be TRBD2 (5 bases). Germline CDR1 reads MNHEY; CDR2 reads SVGEGT. There are 13 residues in the CDR3. The V and J ends lost 2 bases and 2 bases respectively, with 7 bases between them. The CDR3 is CASSYGRTYEQYF. CDR3 DNA: TGTGCCAGCAGTTACGGGAGAACCTACGAGCAGTACTTC.

The genes are TRBV3-1 (or the pseudogene TRBV3-2) and TRBJ2-7, with 7 bases aligning to TRBD2. V dropped 8 bases and J dropped 2; count of bases not matched to a gene: 9. The germline V gene encodes CDR1 LGHDT and CDR2 YNNKEL (reference sequence). The CDR3 sequence is 14 residues long. The CDR3 protein is CASVASGGAYEQYF. For the CDR3, the DNA is TGTGCCAGCGTTGCTTCGGGGGGAGCCTACGAGCAGTACTTC.

The count of this clone is one. The chain links TRBV28 to TRBJ2-7; D perhaps matches TRBD2 (5 bases). Germline lookup yields CDR1 MDHEN and CDR2 SYDVKM. The CDR3 spans 12 residues. CDR3 in DNA: TGTGCAGCCCTTGGTCGGGGTTACGAGCAGTACTTC. The encoded protein is CAALGRGYEQYF.

The J gene is TRBJ2-7, the V gene TRBV5-4; a weak D match, TRBD1 (5 bases). V lost 3 bases and J 4 bases, leaving 11 bases between the germline ends. The CDR3 contains 13 residues. CDR1 is SGHNT and CDR2 is YYREEE in the germline V gene (reference sequence). CDR3: CASSYKQEYEQYF. The DNA for the CDR3 is TGTGCCAGCAGCTACAAACAGGAATACGAGCAGTACTTC. The whole variable domain, filled in from reference TRBV5-4 and TRBJ2-7, reads ETGVTQSPTHLIKTRGQQVTLRCSSQSGHNTVSWYQQALGQGPQFIFQYYREEENGRGNFPPRFSGLQFPNYSSELNVNALELDDSALYLCASSYKQEYEQYFGPGTRLTVT.

This clone was seen a few times. The chain's CDR3 is CAWSVWREANEQFF. As DNA, the CDR3 is TGTGCCTGGAGTGTCTGGCGGGAGGCTAATGAGCAGTTCTTC. The chain recombines TRBV30 with TRBJ2-1, with TRBD2 identical over 8 bases. The germline gives CDR1 GTSNPN, CDR2 SVGIG (reference sequence). The CDR3 contains 14 residues. Trimming at V came to 0 bases and at J to 7 bases, leaving 5 bases not matched to a gene.

This rearrangement joins TRBV5-1 to TRBJ1-2, with TRBD1 as a possible D gene (5 bases). The CDR3 has 14 amino acids. Trimming took off 5 bases at V and 5 bases at J, with 16 bases between the two ends. The germline CDR1 and CDR2 sequences are SGHRS and YFSETQ. The CDR3 loop reads CASRDTQGTYGYTF. The CDR3 DNA sequence: TGCGCCAGCAGGGACACGCAGGGAACTTATGGCTACACCTTC.

The J gene is TRBJ1-2, the V gene TRBV6-5; 8 bases line up with TRBD1. Germline CDR1 is MNHEY and CDR2 is SVGAGI. The J segment lost 8 bases and the V segment lost 6 bases, leaving 8 bases of the junction unmatched. The CDR3 extends over 13 amino acids. In DNA, the CDR3 is TGTGCCAGCAGGAACAGGGGGTCTTTAGGCTACACCTTC. Protein sequence: CASRNRGSLGYTF.